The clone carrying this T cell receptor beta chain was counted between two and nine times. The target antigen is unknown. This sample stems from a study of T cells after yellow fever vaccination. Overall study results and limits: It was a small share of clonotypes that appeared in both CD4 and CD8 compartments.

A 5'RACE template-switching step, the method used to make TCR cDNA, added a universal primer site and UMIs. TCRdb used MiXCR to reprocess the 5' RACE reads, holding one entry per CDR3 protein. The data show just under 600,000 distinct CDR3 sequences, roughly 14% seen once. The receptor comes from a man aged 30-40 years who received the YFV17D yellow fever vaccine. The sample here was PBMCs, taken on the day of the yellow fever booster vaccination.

CDR3 in DNA: TGTGCCAGCAGCCACTCTGGGCAAAGCACAGATACGCAGTATTTT. It codes for CASSHSGQSTDTQYF. The chain is built from TRBV3-1 and TRBJ2-3; D call uncertain. Germline V lookup: CDR1 LGHDT, CDR2 YNNKEL (reference sequence). V was cut by 3 bases and J by 0 bases, with 10 bases left in between. This CDR3 contains 15 residues.